Below, 6 T cell receptor beta chains from the same sample are listed, as sequenced in a study of Graves' ophthalmopathy and Graves' hyperthyroidism. The sequenced template was RNA, covering the TCR beta CDR3 region. RT-PCR was first run with HTBI primers, then multiplex PCR in a second round. MiXCR, applied by TCRdb to the multiplex PCR reads, yields one record per CDR3 protein. The profile covers about 500,000 distinct CDR3 sequences, with about 40% appearing a single time and about 4.1% taken by the ten largest. The sequenced sample consisted of peripheral blood or thyroid tissue (not recorded which). The receptors were gathered from an adult man with Graves' hyperthyroidism.

This clonotype was counted many times. The V and J genes are TRBV9 and TRBJ2-5, with 8 bases that match TRBD1. This CDR3 spans 14 amino acids. Germline V CDR1 and CDR2: SGDLS, YYNGEE. Germline trimming cut 4 bases from V and 1 base from J; bases unmatched to any gene: 3. The CDR3 reads CASSLDRAQETQYF. Here the CDR3 DNA reads TGTGCCAGCAGCCTGGACAGGGCCCAAGAGACCCAGTACTTC.

This clonotype was observed many times. V usage is TRBV5-4 and J usage is TRBJ1-2; the D gene is possibly TRBD1 (6 bases). V gave up 0 bases and J gave up 3 bases, with 18 bases separating them. CDR1 and CDR2 from the germline V gene are SGHNT and YYREEE (reference sequence). CDR3 length equals 17 residues. DNA of the CDR3: TGTGCCAGCAGCTTGGATACAGGGAGCTTACGCGACTATGGCTACACCTTC. Encoded protein: CASSLDTGSLRDYGYTF.

The chain is built from TRBV20-1 and TRBJ1-1; D may be TRBD1 (6 bases). Germline V gene data show CDR1 as DFQATT and CDR2 as SNEGSKA (reference sequence). The CDR3 loop spans 16 amino acids. V lost 2 bases, J lost 4 bases, and 20 bases lay in between. The CDR3 reads CSARRRTVGPGTEAFF. CDR3 coding DNA: TGCAGTGCTAGAAGGAGGACAGTCGGTCCTGGCACTGAAGCTTTCTTT.

This clonotype was recorded many times. This rearrangement joins TRBV2 to TRBJ2-7, with D perhaps matching TRBD2 (6 bases). V lost 7 bases to trimming and J lost 5 bases, with 12 bases between them. Germline CDR1 is SNHLY and CDR2 is FYNNEI. This CDR3 region has 12 residues. CDR3 nucleotides: TGTGCCAGCATAGGCGGGGCCCACGAGCAGTACTTC. This translates into CASIGGAHEQYF.

For this clonotype: A much more abundant neighbour one base away suggests this may be a read error. The rearrangement joins TRBV7-3 to TRBJ1-1, with TRBD1 as a possible D gene (5 bases). CDR1 is SGHTA, CDR2 FQGTGA, per germline. The CDR3 covers 13 residues. The CDR3, as DNA: TGCGCCAGCAGCCAGGGCAGCCTCACTGAAGCTTCCTTT. As protein: CASSQGSLTEASF.

The table lists this clonotype with many counts. The chain employs TRBV10-2 and TRBJ2-5; D is ambiguous. This CDR3 region has 12 residues. Trimming cost V 4 bases and J 5 bases, with 8 bases left between them. Germline CDR1 reads WSHSY; CDR2 reads SAAADI. The CDR3 DNA reads TGCGCCAGCAGTGGGCAGTGGGAGACCCAGTACTTC. Translated: CASSGQWETQYF.